This record looks at one TCR beta chain sequence and its context. The data derive from a study of CD8 T cells in Susac syndrome. In germline, CDR1 is MNHEY, CDR2 SVGAGI. The CDR3 is 14 residues long. Trimming cost V 8 bases and J 6 bases, with 16 bases left between them. Random hexamers were used to reverse transcribe an amount of roughly 0.5 to 1 ug RNA. TCRdb called the immunoSEQ multiplex PCR reads again in MiXCR, with one record for every CDR3 protein. The sample records approximately 87,000 distinct CDR3 sequences, approximately 96% being singletons. The V gene is TRBV6-5, the J gene TRBJ2-2, with D maybe TRBD2 (7 bases). This TCR was sampled from a human donor with Susac syndrome. The sample comprised CD8+ T cells from PBMCs. The CDR3 nucleotides read TGTGCCAGCCGAGGGGGGGCCGGATCCGGGGAGCTGTTTTTT. Its translation: CASRGGAGSGELFF.